This T cell receptor (beta chain) came from a study of T cell changes during pregnancy in multiple sclerosis. With V trimmed by 5 bases and J by 3 bases, 10 bases remained unmatched. CDR1 and CDR2 (germline): KGHSH, LQKENI. This CDR3 is 15 amino acids long. TCRdb's copy holds only in-frame clones and misses some; the assay was immunoSEQ multiplex PCR. The sample consists of around 35,000 clones, around nine tenths of them appearing once. The V call is TRBV18, the J call TRBJ2-7, with 7 bases identical to TRBD2. The material was CD8+ T cells from peripheral blood mononuclear cells, obtained in the first trimester of pregnancy. This TCR was recovered from a female donor with multiple sclerosis, enrolled in a pregnancy study. The CDR3 sequence: CASSSTTSENYEQYF. The CDR3 DNA reads TGTGCCAGCTCATCAACAACTAGCGAGAACTACGAGCAGTACTTC. Filled out from reference TRBV18 and TRBJ2-7, the complete variable domain reads NAGVMQNPRHLVRRRGQEARLRCSPMKGHSHVYWYRQLPEEGLKFMVYLQKENIIDESGMPKERFSAEFPKEGPSILRIQQVVRGDSAAYFCASSSTTSENYEQYFGPGTRLTVT.